This TCR beta chain was profiled in a study of cytomegalovirus exposure and HLA in healthy donors (dated by TCRdb to between 2016 and 2019). About the study as a whole: In an earlier analysis of some 610 of the donors, 276 Gb of sequence data and roughly 100 million unique TCR beta sequences from about 179 million T cells were reported. About 310 gigabases of sequencing data and 70 million to 85 million unique TCR sequences were included in an early release covering roughly 700 HLA-typed donors. Of the roughly 400 genotyped donors, 81% fell in the genetic ancestry cluster associated with self-reported Caucasian donors. The study aimed to test whether cataloging public T cell receptors could reveal signatures of past pathogen exposure. The study used immunosequencing to profile the T cell repertoires of hundreds of subjects and linked those repertoires to cytomegalovirus serostatus. In addition to the first cohort of 666 subjects, a separate validation cohort of approximately 130 different subjects was used. To predict cytomegalovirus infection status, the study brought together high-throughput TCR immunosequencing, statistical association of individual TCRs with disease status, and machine learning. A later analysis re-analyzed previously published TCR beta repertoires from about 600 donors and added high-resolution HLA genotyping to study TCR occurrence patterns. Rather than using new phenotypic data, the later analysis identified candidate immune exposures from TCR beta sequences and from how often those sequences occurred across donors. An earlier analysis of fewer than 750 of the donors used high-throughput TCR beta sequencing to judge whether each TCR beta V gene segment behaved as functional or pseudogenic. Donor age, sex, ethnicity and CMV serostatus were compiled alongside the repertoire data. In a later genetic analysis, genome-wide SNP genotypes for about 65% of the roughly 700 donors were used, and that subset was treated as a discovery cohort. Every discovery cohort repertoire had been produced on one sequencing platform. HLA typing covered class I and class II loci at four-digit resolution. Typing coverage varied by locus: about 629-640 donors for A, B, C, DRB1 and DQB1; approximately 500 for DQA1; approximately 610 for DPA1; approximately 450 for DPB1. Four to six DR-DQ haplotypes were handled as single units for association and clustering, since linkage in the cohort was strong. Across approximately 420 genotyped donors of the cohort, an average of about 240,000 unique TCR beta nucleotide sequences per donor were sequenced, and roughly a sixth of those sequences were non-productive.

The cysteine opens and the phenylalanine closes a CDR3 of 15 amino acids. The CDR3 DNA has 45 bases and is translated from base 1. The V and J ends are trimmed by 0 bases and 9 bases, leaving 15 bases between them. CDR1 MRHNA and CDR2 SNTAGT are derived from the germline V gene. Overall study outcomes, separate from this receptor: A cluster of highly shared sequence variants was judged likely to be a technical artifact of the sequencing pipeline. According to the authors, the approach could potentially be generalized to other disease states and immunological phenotypes. When HLA alleles, especially DR and DQ, strongly co-occurred, attributing TCR associations to individual alleles was difficult. Because counts were too low, fewer than 20 rarely observed V segments, including chromosome 9 orphons, were excluded from the earlier analysis of 587 of the donors. Most TCR sequences were seen in very few donors, while some public TCRs were found in many individuals. For the cohort, immune exposure information was limited to CMV serostatus. Compared with equally common non-associated chains, HLA-associated TCR beta chains in a later analysis were more clonally expanded and had lower generation probabilities. Several of the top co-occurrence clusters appeared to be linked to parvovirus B19, influenza, CMV and Epstein-Barr virus, according to a later analysis. In the study, around 150 TCR beta chains were listed as associated with cytomegalovirus. According to a later analysis, most CMV-associated TCR beta chains appeared to be HLA-restricted, and the HLA associations seemed to be driven largely by CMV exposure. An earlier analysis of approximately 540 of the donors showed that most TCR beta V segments appeared in productive rearrangements either about 87% or about 30% of the time, which broadly matched IMGT annotations. Because some donors lacked HLA typing at each locus, the association tests relied only on the typed subset. In this cohort, only TCR beta chains were sequenced, and detectable features were limited by the absence of alpha or paired-chain data. Correlated functional status among segregating V segments might be attributable to linkage disequilibrium, but an unknown experimental factor could not be ruled out. An association between a missense DCLRE1C variant and V-gene and J-gene trimming of TCR beta chains was found in a later genetic analysis and replicated in an independent cohort. Compared with the roughly 670-donor mean, donors in an Asian-associated ancestry cluster had fewer N-insertions in productive TCRs, according to a later genetic analysis. A later analysis associated about 17,000 TCR beta sequences with specific HLA alleles at a false discovery rate of 0.05. According to a later analysis, TCR association rates differed among HLA loci, with DRB1 alleles showing the most associated TCRs and HLA-C alleles showing the fewest. In vitro tests confirmed that a few of the cytomegalovirus-associated TCR beta chains recognize cytomegalovirus antigens. The presence/absence analyses assumed that sequencing depth was roughly uniform across donors, and that assumption may not be true. Some IMGT-functional V segments, including TRBV6-2 and TRBV6-3, could not be told apart with the 87-base-pair reads, so those segments were excluded. A further reported finding was that TCR beta sequences accurately predicted the HLA-A and HLA-B alleles for most subjects in the first cohort. The classifier was reported to diagnose cytomegalovirus status with high specificity and sensitivity in both the original and validation cohorts.

The library was made by the immunoSEQ multiplex PCR assay. A mixture of 60 forward primers for TCR Vbeta segments and 13 reverse primers for TCR Jbeta segments was used in the multiplex PCR. A multiplex PCR assay on genomic DNA amplified the CDR3 region of rearranged TCR beta genes. The Illumina HiSeq System was used to sequence the amplified TCR beta libraries as 87-base-pair reads. Per the authors' processing: A later analysis tallied some 79 million unique TCR beta chains across the approximately 670 repertoires, and about 10 million of those chains were shared by two or more donors. Raw reads were error-corrected and collapsed into unique sequences with a nearest-neighbor algorithm that merged closely related sequences to remove PCR and sequencing errors. To assign V, D and J gene segments, CDR3 sequences were aligned to IMGT reference sequences. Each retained sequence needed at least a six-nucleotide match to both a V gene segment and a J gene segment. A rearrangement counted as productive if the CDR3 had no stop codons and remained in frame with V and J, and every other rearrangement counted as non-productive. Following IMGT convention, CDR3 was defined as the stretch from the second conserved V-encoded cysteine to the conserved J-encoded phenylalanine. The earlier analysis of more than 450 of the donors excluded sequences that lacked an unambiguous match to a single V gene segment. An earlier analysis of some 610 of the donors called V segments functional above 56.7% productive rearrangements and segregating when the between-donor standard deviation exceeded 5%. A statistical classification framework was built to diagnose cytomegalovirus status from the catalog of TCR beta chain sequences. V and J gene assignment, in a later analysis, came from comparing TCR nucleotide sequences with IMGT/GENE-DB human TR gene sequences. A later analysis assigned CDR3 sequences and most-parsimonious VDJ recombination scenarios with the TCRdist pipeline. In a later analysis, every TCR beta chain was defined by the combination of its CDR3 amino acid sequence and its V-gene family, and reads without a unique V-gene family were dropped. As a way to deal with suspected cross-contamination and a sequencing artifact, a later analysis dropped hundreds of nucleotide sequences that were highly shared and had low generation probability. A later analysis calculated a clonal expansion index for each public chain from normalized within-repertoire ranks of inferred template counts. In a later analysis, generation probabilities were computed with a VDJ recombination model fitted to out-of-frame rearrangements, and the resulting probabilities were checked against IGoR. In a later analysis, TCR-TCR, TCR-HLA and TCR-CMV co-occurrence was scored with hypergeometric tests, and a repertoire-size bias correction was applied to TCR pairs. To estimate false discovery rates, a later analysis permuted the HLA or CMV assignments 20 times. In a later analysis, co-occurring TCRs were grouped with DBSCAN, and TCRdist sequence similarity was added when clustering was performed within HLA-allele-positive subsets. Co-occurrence clustering excluded repertoires with fewer than 30,000 or more than 120,000 public chains, plus five with anomalous nucleotide sharing. The table was pulled from immuneACCESS by TCRdb, which kept in-frame rearrangements only. Such tables lose some clones; where checked, under half of the loss comes from unresolved V genes, and the rest has no known cause. Clonal size and the V and J genes are those of that table, whereas D and trimming came from the DNA. The sample table lists approximately 91,000 clones, roughly 77% of them with a count of one. The ten largest clones capture over 9% of the sample.

This clone was detected only a few times. Its cognate antigen has yet to be identified. Base qualities are not recorded, but no much larger clone differs from it by a single base. The cohort comprised around 700 healthy bone marrow donors. All cohort members were sampled while nominally healthy, although unrecorded immune exposures were likely present. Of the 700 or so cohort members, around 290 had a positive CMV serostatus and about 360 had a negative one, while no CMV serostatus was recorded for the donor. Every donor gave a peripheral blood sample, and the peripheral blood mononuclear cells from that sample were used for TCR beta sequencing. The Qiagen DNeasy Blood Extraction Kit was used to extract genomic DNA from the blood cell samples.

Sequences were obtained from PBMCs. The rearranged segments are TRBV6-4 and TRBJ2-1; TRBD2 is possibly the D segment (6 matching bases). The sequence derives from a human donor in good health. The nucleotide sequence reads as follows: TGTGCCAGCAGTGACTCGTTAGGGGACTCTGGTGAGCAGTTCTTC. Its protein is CASSDSLGDSGEQFF.